The 18 T cell receptor beta chains below come from one sample, sequenced in a study of blood T cell repertoires in COVID-19. Sequencing used immunoSEQ multiplex PCR; TCRdb keeps in-frame clones, though not all of them. The table shows 250,000 to 300,000 clones, with more than 75% occurring only once. The sample was PBMCs or T cells enriched from blood (not recorded which). These receptors all come from a woman in her 40s with acute COVID-19.

V and J are TRBV5-1 and TRBJ2-2; D perhaps matches TRBD1 (6 bases). Germline V gene lookup returns CDR1 SGHRS and CDR2 YFSETQ. There are 13 residues in the CDR3. V lost 5 bases and J 4 bases, leaving 9 bases between the germline ends. CDR3: CASRTGPTGELFF. DNA for the CDR3: TGCGCCAGCAGGACAGGTCCCACCGGGGAGCTGTTTTTT.

This clone was picked up one time. The chain has TRBV5-1 and TRBJ2-1; 8 bases are a match to TRBD2. The junction had 7 bases not matched to a gene; V was cut back by 2 bases and J by 9 bases. The CDR3 sequence is 14 residues long. The germline CDR1 and CDR2 sequences are SGHRS and YFSETQ. CDR3 protein: CASSLAGGVIEQFF. CDR3 DNA: TGCGCCAGCAGCTTAGCCGGGGGGGTGATTGAGCAGTTCTTC.

This clone was counted a single time. This chain joins TRBV14 and TRBJ2-3; 9 positions agree with TRBD2. The V gene end was trimmed by 4 bases and the J gene end by 5 bases; junction bases not matched to a gene: 13. From germline, CDR1 is SGHDN and CDR2 FVKESK. CDR3 length equals 17 residues. The CDR3, as DNA: TGTGCCAGCAGCCGAAGGGTCGCGGGGGGGCCGAAAGATACGCAGTATTTT. Residues: CASSRRVAGGPKDTQYF.

The chain recombines TRBV19 with TRBJ2-1, with 9 bases fitting TRBD2. V shed 4 bases, J shed 5 bases, and the junction held 6 bases outside the gene matches. The CDR3 sequence is 15 residues long. Germline-derived CDR1 and CDR2 are LNHDA and SQIVND (reference sequence). The chain's CDR3 is CASSTWTSDNNEQFF. In DNA, the CDR3 is TGTGCCAGTAGTACGTGGACTAGCGACAACAATGAGCAGTTCTTC.

The chain joins TRBV6-5 to TRBJ1-1, with 7 bases fitting TRBD1. V shed 6 bases, J shed 1 base, and the junction held 8 bases outside the gene matches. The CDR3 covers 15 residues. Germline CDR1 and CDR2: MNHEY and SVGAGI. The CDR3 region has the DNA TGTGCCAGCAGAGCGACACAGGGGCGGAACACTGAAGCTTTCTTT. Its protein is CASRATQGRNTEAFF.

This clone was found once. The rearrangement links TRBV18 to TRBJ2-4, with 8 positions matching TRBD1. Trimming removed 3 bases from V and 6 bases from J; junction bases left unmatched: 7. CDR1 is KGHSH, CDR2 LQKENI, per germline. The CDR3 runs 15 residues. CDR3 loop: CASSPMDRVGNIQYF. The CDR3 DNA reads TGTGCCAGCTCACCCATGGACAGGGTGGGAAACATTCAGTACTTC.

J is TRBJ2-1 and V is TRBV5-1; 7 bases are shared with TRBD2. The CDR3 runs to 15 residues. Germline CDR1 SGHRS, CDR2 YFSETQ. V dropped 4 bases and J dropped 7; count of bases not matched to a gene: 11. CDR3: CASSLSWQGGNEQFF. The CDR3, as DNA: TGCGCCAGCAGCCTCTCCTGGCAGGGAGGGAATGAGCAGTTCTTC.

The J gene is TRBJ1-5, the V gene TRBV28; D is undetermined. CDR3 length: 15 amino acids. The germline V gene encodes CDR1 MDHEN and CDR2 SYDVKM. The V end lost 6 bases, the J end lost 1 base, and 13 bases lay between the germline ends. The CDR3 DNA is TGTGCCAGCAGCCGCGATGGACTGAGCAATCAGCCCCAGCATTTT. Translating gives CASSRDGLSNQPQHF.

The chain is built from TRBV30 and TRBJ2-5; possibly TRBD2 for D (5 bases). The CDR3 extends over 15 amino acids. Trimming cost V 1 base and J 1 base, with 13 bases left between them. CDR1 and CDR2 from the germline V gene are GTSNPN and SVGIG (reference sequence). CDR3 region: CAWSGPSRVQETQYF. In DNA form, the CDR3 reads TGTGCCTGGAGTGGGCCTAGCCGGGTCCAAGAGACCCAGTACTTC.

The rearrangement uses TRBV20-1 and TRBJ2-7; D call uncertain. Germline lookup yields CDR1 DFQATT and CDR2 SNEGSKA (reference sequence). This CDR3 has 11 residues. The germline V and J ends were trimmed by 1 base and 4 bases, with 5 bases remaining between them. The CDR3 DNA reads TGCAGTGCTAGAGCCGAGTACGAGCAGTACTTC. Encoded protein: CSARAEYEQYF.

In regard to this clone: This same CDR3 is encoded by further DNA sequences in the sample. The gene calls are TRBV30 and TRBJ1-1, with D possibly TRBD1 on 5 matching bases. CDR1 and CDR2 (germline): GTSNPN, SVGIG (reference sequence). Trimming took 2 bases from V and 1 from J, leaving 8 bases between them. The CDR3 contains 13 residues. Here the CDR3 reads CAWSLRENTEAFF. The CDR3 nucleotides are TGTGCCTGGAGTCTCAGGGAGAACACTGAAGCTTTCTTT.

CDR3: CASSRGTPNSPLHF. DNA for the CDR3: TGTGCCAGCAGCAGAGGGACACCTAATTCACCCCTCCACTTT. V usage is TRBV5-5 and J usage is TRBJ1-6; TRBD1 might be the D (6 bases). The CDR3 is 14 amino acids. CDR1 is SGHKS, CDR2 YYEKEE, per germline (reference sequence). Trimming took 4 bases from V and 6 from J, leaving 11 bases between them.

CDR3 in amino acids: CASSFRGRRGKLFF. The CDR3 region has the DNA TGTGCCAGCAGTTTTCGGGGAAGACGGGGAAAACTGTTTTTT. J is TRBJ1-4 and V is TRBV27; D unresolved. This CDR3 region has 14 residues. Germline values: CDR1 MNHEY, CDR2 SMNVEV (reference sequence). Trimming cost V 3 bases and J 10 bases, with 15 bases left between them.

The chain couples TRBV28 to TRBJ2-3, with 9 bases aligning to TRBD1. V shed 2 bases and J 2 bases; nucleotides not matched to a gene: 2. This CDR3 has 15 residues. Per germline, CDR1 MDHEN and CDR2 SYDVKM. CDR3 residues: CASSLGQGITDTQYF. Here the CDR3 DNA reads TGTGCCAGCAGTTTAGGACAGGGGATCACAGATACGCAGTATTTT.

The chain couples TRBV6-5 to TRBJ1-4, with D possibly being TRBD1 (5 bases). V was clipped by 10 bases and J by 8 bases, with 17 bases between them. Germline V gene data show CDR1 as MNHEY and CDR2 as SVGAGI. The CDR3 is 13 amino acids. The CDR3 loop reads CATTGEMREKLFF. CDR3 DNA sequence: TGTGCCACCACGGGGGAAATGAGAGAAAAACTGTTTTTT.

The chain's CDR3 is CASSGQGNYGYTF. CDR3 coding DNA: TGTGCCAGCAGTGGACAGGGGAACTATGGCTACACCTTC. The rearrangement joins TRBV2 to TRBJ1-2; TRBD1 agrees at 8 bases. This CDR3 contains 13 residues. V lost 4 bases to trimming and J lost 2 bases; unmatched junction nucleotides: 0. Germline V gene data show CDR1 as SNHLY and CDR2 as FYNNEI.

V usage is TRBV28 and J usage is TRBJ2-7, with TRBD2 matching over 7 bases. The CDR3 runs to 15 residues. V gave up 3 bases and J gave up 3 bases; unmatched junction bases: 8. CDR1 is MDHEN and CDR2 is SYDVKM in the germline V gene. The CDR3 spells CASSFPVSGGYEQYF. In nucleotides, the CDR3 is TGTGCCAGCAGTTTCCCAGTTTCGGGAGGCTACGAGCAGTACTTC. Looking up the rest from reference TRBV28 and TRBJ2-7 gives the full variable domain: DVKVTQSSRYLVKRTGEKVFLECVQDMDHENMFWYRQDPGLGLRLIYFSYDVKMKEKGDIPEGYSVSREKKERFSLILESASTNQTSMYLCASSFPVSGGYEQYFGPGTRLTVT.

The chain uses TRBV18 and TRBJ2-1, with 12 nucleotides matching TRBD2. With V trimmed by 6 bases and J by 8 bases, 5 bases remained unmatched. Germline values: CDR1 KGHSH, CDR2 LQKENI. The CDR3 spans 14 residues. CDR3 DNA: TGTGCCAGCTCGCAACTAGCGGGGGGTGATGAGCAGTTCTTC. This gives the protein CASSQLAGGDEQFF. The full variable domain, in which reference TRBV18 and TRBJ2-1 provide the parts outside the CDR3, is NAGVMQNPRHLVRRRGQEARLRCSPMKGHSHVYWYRQLPEEGLKFMVYLQKENIIDESGMPKERFSAEFPKEGPSILRIQQVVRGDSAAYFCASSQLAGGDEQFFGPGTRLTVL.